Given below is one T cell receptor beta chain in context. Trimming took 6 bases from V and 3 from J; bases not matched to a gene: 20. The CDR3 is 19 amino acids. Germline V CDR1 and CDR2: SNHLY, FYNNEI. Patients at the Seattle site were enrolled during active infection and followed longitudinally. Original handling: Reference gene primer amplification gave nucleated cell count estimates. TCRdb's copy holds only in-frame clones and misses some; the assay was immunoSEQ multiplex PCR. D and trimming were read from the DNA, whereas the V and J calls and clone size are those reported in that table. The sample holds over 150,000 clones; over 70% are singletons and the top ten take around 6.7%. This sample is drawn from a study of blood T cell repertoires in COVID-19. For the study at large: Donors in the United States, Italy and Spain gave samples during acute or convalescent COVID-19. T cells, B-cell-depleted T cells, or PBMCs provided the cDNA or gDNA that served as material.

Sequences were obtained from peripheral blood. The chain uses TRBV2 and TRBJ1-3; 7 positions match TRBD1. This sequence was found in a woman between 40 and 55 years old with COVID-19, enrolled during active disease. The CDR3 loop is CASSPRRQGGSFGGNTIYF. CDR3 sequence (DNA): TGTGCCAGCAGCCCCCGGAGACAGGGAGGTAGTTTCGGTGGAAACACCATATATTTT. The variable domain in full, completed from reference TRBV2 and TRBJ1-3, reads EPEVTQTPSHQVTQMGQEVILRCVPISNHLYFYWYRQILGQKVEFLVSFYNNEISEKSEIFDDQFSVERPDGSNFTLKIRSTKLEDSAMYFCASSPRRQGGSFGGNTIYFGEGSWLTVV.